Described below is a single T cell receptor beta chain sequence and its context. The sample belongs to a study of blood T cell repertoires in COVID-19. Across the whole study: The cDNA or gDNA used as material had been derived from T cells, B-cell-depleted T cells, or PBMCs.

The CDR3 has 13 residues. The V segment lost 6 bases and the J segment 3 bases; nucleotides outside the gene matches: 3. Germline CDR1 is MNHEY and CDR2 is SVGAGI. Profiled with immunoSEQ multiplex PCR; TCRdb holds only in-frame clones, not every one. Here the sample spans 95,000 to 150,000 clones, 92% being singletons. This chain links TRBV6-5 with TRBJ2-7; 9 bases fit TRBD2. Sample: peripheral blood. This sequence was found in a man aged 50-59 years with COVID-19, enrolled during active disease. The chain's CDR3 is CASRRLADYEQYF. The CDR3 coding sequence is TGTGCCAGCAGAAGACTAGCGGACTACGAGCAGTACTTC.